These 31 T cell receptor beta chains share one sample of origin, sequenced in a study of blood T cell repertoires in COVID-19. Produced via immunoSEQ multiplex PCR; TCRdb's table is partial and in-frame only. In the table there are under 100,000 clones, around 90% of which are singletons. The sequenced sample was peripheral blood. These receptors were taken from a woman in her 70s with acute or convalescent COVID-19.

This rearrangement joins TRBV2 to TRBJ1-5, with 8 bases fitting TRBD1. CDR1 and CDR2 (germline): SNHLY, FYNNEI. With V trimmed by 0 bases and J by 6 bases, 10 bases remained unmatched. There are 17 residues in the CDR3. For the CDR3, the DNA is TGTGCCAGCAGTGAAGCCCTCAAGGCAGGGGGCGGTCAGCCCCAGCATTTT. Its protein product is CASSEALKAGGGQPQHF.

This chain uses TRBV4-1 with TRBJ2-7; D is unclear. Trimming removed 0 bases at V and 6 bases at J, with 18 bases between. CDR3 size: 16 residues. Germline V lookup: CDR1 MGHRA, CDR2 YSYEKL. The CDR3 region has the DNA TGCGCCAGCAGCCAAGATCCGCCAGGTCGCCCGTCCGAGCAGTACTTC. Amino acids: CASSQDPPGRPSEQYF.

The chain uses TRBV7-9 and TRBJ2-1, with 10 bases fitting TRBD2. This CDR3 region has 15 residues. The V segment lost 1 base and the J segment 7 bases; nucleotides outside the gene matches: 4. Germline V gene lookup returns CDR1 SEHNR and CDR2 FQNEAQ (reference sequence). CDR3 DNA sequence: TGTGCCAGCAGCTTAGTAGGACTAGCGGAAAATGAGCAGTTCTTC. This gives the protein CASSLVGLAENEQFF.

The table lists this clone with a count of one. The chain's CDR3 is CASSPRSGTGNEQFF. CDR3 in DNA: TGTGCCAGCAGCCCCCGTAGCGGGACGGGGAATGAGCAGTTCTTC. The chain is built from TRBV5-4 and TRBJ2-1, with 8 bases aligning to TRBD2. Germline CDR1 is SGHNT and CDR2 is YYREEE (reference sequence). Trimming took 4 bases from V and 7 from J; bases not matched to a gene: 10. This CDR3 contains 15 residues.

This clone is a singleton in its sample. The rearrangement joins TRBV4-1 to TRBJ1-6; no reliable D call. The CDR3 extends over 12 amino acids. Germline CDR1 MGHRA, CDR2 YSYEKL. Trimming took off 1 base at V and 10 bases at J, with 5 bases between the two ends. DNA for the CDR3: TGCGCCAGCAGCCAAGTGGGCTCACCCCTCCACTTT. This gives the protein CASSQVGSPLHF.

The chain carries TRBV9 and TRBJ2-7; 7 bases are shared with TRBD2. Germline V lookup: CDR1 SGDLS, CDR2 YYNGEE. J was trimmed by 5 bases and V by 0 bases; bases with no gene match: 8. The CDR3 totals 15 residues. CDR3 sequence (DNA): TGTGCCAGCAGCGTAGGGGTGGGAGGGCCCCACGAGCAGTACTTC. Translation gives CASSVGVGGPHEQYF.

The rearrangement links TRBV27 to TRBJ2-1; TRBD2 agrees at 9 bases. Trimming at V came to 6 bases and at J to 6 bases, leaving 9 bases not matched to a gene. The CDR3 has 15 residues. CDR1 is MNHEY, CDR2 SMNVEV, per germline (reference sequence). CDR3: CASRETRGGRNEQFF. The CDR3 DNA sequence: TGTGCCAGCAGGGAAACGCGGGGGGGCCGCAATGAGCAGTTCTTC.

The chain recombines TRBV27 with TRBJ2-3; possibly TRBD2 for D (6 bases). V was pared by 2 bases and J by 6 bases, with 12 bases between. The CDR3 runs to 14 residues. Germline CDR1 MNHEY, CDR2 SMNVEV (reference sequence). The CDR3 loop reads CASSLRRAGDTQYF. Here the CDR3 DNA reads TGTGCCAGCAGTTTACGGAGGGCCGGGGATACGCAGTATTTT.

This rearrangement joins TRBV14 to TRBJ1-6, with a weak D call TRBD1 (6 bases). Germline V gene lookup returns CDR1 SGHDN and CDR2 FVKESK. The germline V and J ends were trimmed by 2 bases and 10 bases, with 15 bases remaining between them. The CDR3 has 15 amino acids. The CDR3 here is CASSQFGRGDSPLHF. DNA of the CDR3: TGTGCCAGCAGCCAATTTGGCAGGGGCGACTCACCCCTCCACTTT.

This chain connects TRBV5-1 to TRBJ2-7; weak D call: TRBD2 (5 bases). Germline V gives CDR1 SGHRS, CDR2 YFSETQ. The CDR3 contains 14 residues. Trimming shortened V by 4 bases and J by 0 bases, and 11 bases separated the two germline ends. CDR3 in DNA: TGCGCCAGCAGCCGGGGTGTCTCCTCCTACGAGCAGTACTTC. Protein sequence: CASSRGVSSYEQYF.

The rearrangement joins TRBV19 to TRBJ2-7, with a possible D match to TRBD2 (5 bases). There are 15 residues in the CDR3. V lost 0 bases, J lost 2 bases, and 11 bases lay in between. Germline V gene lookup returns CDR1 LNHDA and CDR2 SQIVND (reference sequence). CDR3 protein: CASSIDRYGTYEQYF. The CDR3 DNA reads as TGTGCCAGTAGTATAGATCGCTACGGGACCTACGAGCAGTACTTC.

The chain employs TRBV5-1 and TRBJ2-7, with TRBD2 identical over 8 bases. The germline V gene encodes CDR1 SGHRS and CDR2 YFSETQ. V was clipped by 8 bases and J by 2 bases; unmatched bases: 12. The CDR3 contains 15 residues. CDR3 residues: CASSTGGIRAYEQYF. The CDR3 nucleotides read TGCGCCAGTAGTACGGGAGGGATACGTGCCTACGAGCAGTACTTC.

The chain uses TRBV23-1 and TRBJ1-1, with 7 bases fitting TRBD1. TRBV23-1 belongs to the ORF category, with a function that is uncertain. Losses at the gene ends were 7 bases for V and 1 base for J; bases not matched to a gene: 9. The CDR3 spans 15 residues. Here the CDR3 reads CASKRVRGQNTEAFF. DNA of the CDR3: TGCGCCAGCAAGCGGGTAAGGGGGCAGAACACTGAAGCTTTCTTT.

The CDR3 bases are TGTGCCAGCAGTGAAGGAGGGGGCCCGCCCGGGGAGCTGTTTTTT. This gives the protein CASSEGGGPPGELFF. The gene calls are TRBV2 and TRBJ2-2; 7 nucleotides align to TRBD1. Germline V gene sequence: CDR1 SNHLY, CDR2 FYNNEI. The V segment lost 1 base and the J segment 6 bases; nucleotides outside the gene matches: 5. The CDR3 length is 15 residues.

The chain links TRBV19 to TRBJ1-5; D remains unclear. Germline V gene lookup returns CDR1 LNHDA and CDR2 SQIVND (reference sequence). Trimming removed 3 bases at V and 0 bases at J, with 6 bases between. The CDR3 has 14 amino acids. Written as DNA, the CDR3 is TGTGCCAGTAGTATTCTTCGTAGCAATCAGCCCCAGCATTTT. This codes for CASSILRSNQPQHF.

The chain carries TRBV5-1 and TRBJ2-2, with TRBD2 matching over 7 bases. Germline V gives CDR1 SGHRS, CDR2 YFSETQ. This CDR3 has 16 amino acids. With 0 bases clipped from V and 6 bases from J, the junction kept 8 bases outside the gene matches. The CDR3: CASSLAGTTGSGELFF. The CDR3 DNA reads TGCGCCAGCAGCTTGGCCGGGACTACCGGATCCGGGGAGCTGTTTTTT.

This clone was counted a few times. This chain links TRBV28 with TRBJ1-2; TRBD1 might be the D (5 bases). The CDR3 extends over 12 amino acids. CDR1 is MDHEN, CDR2 SYDVKM, per germline. V lost 4 bases and J lost 5, with 8 bases in between. The CDR3 DNA sequence: TGTGCCAGCAGTTCAGGGTCATATGGCTACACCTTC. The encoded protein is CASSSGSYGYTF.

The V call is TRBV5-1, the J call TRBJ2-3; D gene uncertain. Trimming shortened V by 0 bases and J by 1 base, and 9 bases separated the two germline ends. Germline CDR1 reads SGHRS; CDR2 reads YFSETQ. This CDR3 is 15 amino acids long. CDR3 amino acids: CASSLESVGTDTQYF. The CDR3 bases are TGCGCCAGCAGCTTGGAAAGCGTGGGCACAGATACGCAGTATTTT.

This chain connects TRBV10-1 to TRBJ2-4; maybe TRBD1 (6 bases). CDR1 is WNHNN, CDR2 SYGVQD, per germline (reference sequence). This CDR3 is built from 14 residues. Trimming cost V 2 bases and J 9 bases, with 14 bases left between them. CDR3 region: CASSERQGLSIQYF. Here the CDR3 DNA reads TGCGCCAGCAGTGAGCGGCAGGGGTTGAGCATTCAGTACTTC.

The chain recombines TRBV19 with TRBJ1-4; 7 bases are shared with TRBD1. The germline V gene encodes CDR1 LNHDA and CDR2 SQIVND (reference sequence). The CDR3 loop spans 16 amino acids. V shed 8 bases and J 2 bases; nucleotides not matched to a gene: 11. CDR3 sequence reads: CASRTGSRGTNEKLFF. DNA for the CDR3: TGTGCCAGTCGGACAGGTTCCCGAGGGACTAATGAAAAACTGTTTTTT.

The V and J genes are TRBV27 and TRBJ1-5; TRBD1 matches 9 bases. The ends lost 5 bases at V and 0 bases at J; junction bases unmatched: 5. CDR3 length: 16 amino acids. Germline V gene sequence: CDR1 MNHEY, CDR2 SMNVEV (reference sequence). CDR3 bases: TGTGCCAGCAGTCGAGGGACAGGGTATAGCAATCAGCCCCAGCATTTT. Translated, it gives CASSRGTGYSNQPQHF.

The rearrangement joins TRBV7-9 to TRBJ1-4; a weak D match, TRBD1 (5 bases). The CDR3 length is 17 residues. V shed 3 bases and J shed 8 bases, with 22 bases lying between them. The germline gives CDR1 SEHNR, CDR2 FQNEAQ (reference sequence). This CDR3 reads CASSLQSLQGVGEKLFF. CDR3 DNA: TGTGCCAGCAGCTTGCAGAGCTTACAAGGGGTTGGGGAAAAACTGTTTTTT.

The chain recombines TRBV11-2 with TRBJ2-5; TRBD2 matches 11 bases. Unmatched junction bases numbered 16, after V lost 4 bases and J lost 3 bases. The V gene's germline CDR1 is SGHAT and CDR2 FQNNGV. The CDR3 is 19 residues long. CDR3 sequence reads: CASSSSPALAGGLEETQYF. In DNA, the CDR3 is TGTGCCAGCAGCTCGAGCCCTGCGCTAGCGGGGGGTCTTGAAGAGACCCAGTACTTC.

The chain combines TRBV3-1 (or the pseudogene TRBV3-2) with TRBJ2-1; D gene ambiguous. Trimming shortened V by 4 bases and J by 4 bases, and 11 bases separated the two germline ends. The CDR3 contains 14 residues. CDR1 LGHDT and CDR2 YNNKEL come from the germline V gene (reference sequence). CDR3 DNA sequence: TGTGCCAGCAGCCCACCACAGTCGTACAATGAGCAGTTCTTC. Its protein is CASSPPQSYNEQFF.

The chain recombines TRBV6-1 with TRBJ2-3, with D hard to call. Per germline, CDR1 MNHNS and CDR2 SASEGT. V was pared by 2 bases and J by 4 bases, with 13 bases between. The CDR3 spans 15 residues. The DNA for the CDR3 is TGTGCCAGCAGTGAACTGGTTAGCCAAGCAGATACGCAGTATTTT. Translating gives CASSELVSQADTQYF.

The V gene is TRBV11-3, the J gene TRBJ2-3; TRBD2 aligns across 11 bases. CDR1 is SGHNT and CDR2 is YENEEA in the germline V gene. CDR3 size: 18 residues. J was trimmed by 2 bases and V by 4 bases; bases with no gene match: 11. The DNA for the CDR3 is TGTGCCAGCAGCTCAGGTGCTAGCGGGGGGCACCTCACAGATACGCAGTATTTT. It codes for CASSSGASGGHLTDTQYF.

The genes are TRBV5-1 and TRBJ2-4, with 9 nucleotides matching TRBD2. The junction had 10 bases not matched to a gene; V was cut back by 1 base and J by 8 bases. The CDR3 length is 16 residues. CDR1 and CDR2 (germline): SGHRS, YFSETQ. CDR3 amino acids: CASSLMVAGAGDIQYF. The CDR3 DNA is TGCGCCAGCAGCTTGATGGTAGCGGGAGCTGGGGACATTCAGTACTTC.

The J gene is TRBJ1-6, the V gene TRBV27; D is unresolved. The CDR3 spans 12 residues. Trimming stripped 6 bases from V and 12 bases from J, with 12 bases between. Germline V lookup: CDR1 MNHEY, CDR2 SMNVEV (reference sequence). This CDR3 reads CASRETHRPLHF. CDR3 bases: TGTGCCAGCAGAGAGACACACAGACCCCTCCACTTT.

V is TRBV3-1 (or the pseudogene TRBV3-2) and J is TRBJ2-4, with 7 bases that match TRBD1. With 0 bases clipped from V and 3 bases from J, the junction kept 8 bases outside the gene matches. This CDR3 comprises 17 residues. Germline values: CDR1 LGHDT, CDR2 YNNKEL (reference sequence). Here the CDR3 DNA reads TGTGCCAGCAGCCAAGAGGGATTCGGGGACAGCAAAAACATTCAGTACTTC. Its translation is CASSQEGFGDSKNIQYF.

V gene TRBV7-9 combines with J gene TRBJ2-5; 14 bases line up with TRBD2. CDR1 and CDR2 from the germline V gene are SEHNR and FQNEAQ (reference sequence). The CDR3 is made up of 19 amino acids. Losses at the gene ends were 3 bases for V and 0 bases for J; bases not matched to a gene: 9. The CDR3 DNA is TGTGCCAGCAGCTTCGCCCGACTAGCGGGGGGGACTAACCAAGAGACCCAGTACTTC. It is translated as CASSFARLAGGTNQETQYF.

CDR3 bases: TGTGCCAGCAGCTCCCAGGCCCACCATAATTCACCCCTCCACTTT. Translating gives CASSSQAHHNSPLHF. V and J are TRBV7-6 and TRBJ1-6; D unresolved. The ends were cut back, 4 bases at V and 5 bases at J, with 12 bases in the middle. Germline V lookup: CDR1 SGHVS, CDR2 FNYEAQ. The CDR3 is made up of 15 amino acids.